A selection of T cell receptor beta chains follows, all from one sample in a study of metastatic and nonmetastatic thyroid tumors. TCRdb recomputed clones from the PCR reads via MiXCR. The repertoire holds about 26,000 clones, with under 30% as singletons. The sequencing input was blood. These receptors all stem from a female donor with papillary thyroid cancer or a benign thyroid nodule (not recorded which). Some clones in this sample may be carry-over from other donors' samples. Each CDR3 is given with its conserved first and last residue. A D gene is named only where the DNA matches it firmly. For some rows the clone size is stated as once, few or many, or as a class when expanded; others skip it.

clone size	D gene	V gene	J gene	CDR3 DNA	CDR3 protein
many	-	TRBV30	TRBJ1-2	TGTGCCTGGACCCTATATAACTATGGCTACACCTTC	CAWTLYNYGYTF
-	-	TRBV28	TRBJ1-2	TGTGCCAGCAGCATTGGGTGTAACTATGGCTACACCTTC	CASSIGCNYGYTF
many	-	TRBV4-2	TRBJ2-3	TGTGCCAGCAGCCAAGAAAGAGGGTGGGATACGCAGTATTTT	CASSQERGWDTQYF
many	-	TRBV7-8	TRBJ2-6	TGTGCCAGCAGCTTAGACCAGGGAGCCGGGGCCAACGTCCTGACTTTC	CASSLDQGAGANVLTF
few	-	TRBV28	TRBJ1-3	TGTGCCAGCAGTTCCTATGACCTGAGCTCTGGAAACACCATATATTTT	CASSSYDLSSGNTIYF
-	-	TRBV7-6	TRBJ2-2	TGTGCCAGCAGCGTCACATGTGGCTTCGACGGGGAGCTGTTTTTT	CASSVTCGFDGELFF
medium-sized	-	TRBV12-3/TRBV12-4	TRBJ1-2	TGTGCCAGCAGTTTAGCGAGCACGCAGTTTGGCTACACCTTC	CASSLASTQFGYTF
once	-	TRBV2	TRBJ2-7	TGTGCCAGCAGGCCTTATGGGTTAGACAGTGATAGCTCCTACGAGCAGTACTTC	CASRPYGLDSDSSYEQYF
-	-	TRBV5-1	TRBJ2-7	TGCGCCAGCGCAAACACTCCGGGACATCGGCGATACGAGCAGTACTTC	CASANTPGHRRYEQYF
many	TRBD1	TRBV15	TRBJ1-2	TGTGCCACCAGACCTGACAGGGGGCCATACTATGGCTACACCTTC	CATRPDRGPYYGYTF
many	-	TRBV13	TRBJ1-2	TGTGCCAGCAGCTCCGCCGGGGCCTATGGCTACACCTTC	CASSSAGAYGYTF
few	-	TRBV6-4	TRBJ1-1	TGTGCCAGCATTGAGACCCCTCTGGCTTTCTTT	CASIETPLAFF
many	TRBD1	TRBV10-3	TRBJ1-3	TGTGCCATCAGCTCGGGACAGTCTGGAAACACCATATATTTT	CAISSGQSGNTIYF
-	-	TRBV15	TRBJ2-1	TGTGCCACCAGCAGATTCCGTCAGGGGGGGACTGAGCAGTTCTTC	CATSRFRQGGTEQFF
-	TRBD2	TRBV6-1	TRBJ2-2	TGTGCCAGCAGTGGCCTAGCGGGGGGGGAGGCCGGGGAGCTGTTTTTT	CASSGLAGGEAGELFF
many	TRBD2	TRBV20-1	TRBJ2-1	TGCAGTGCTAGGGGACTAGCGGGAGGCCTGAATGGGAATGAGCAGTTCTTC	CSARGLAGGLNGNEQFF
many	-	TRBV10-2	TRBJ1-5	TGCGCCAGCAGTGTGGGAGTTCTCAATCAGCCCCAGCATTTT	CASSVGVLNQPQHF
-	TRBD1	TRBV19	TRBJ1-5	TGTGCCAGTAGGACCTACGGGACAGGGGATCAGCCCCAGCATTTT	CASRTYGTGDQPQHF
few	TRBD1	TRBV6-1	TRBJ2-5	TGTGCCAGCAGTGGTGACAGGGGTGAGACCCAGTACTTC	CASSGDRGETQYF